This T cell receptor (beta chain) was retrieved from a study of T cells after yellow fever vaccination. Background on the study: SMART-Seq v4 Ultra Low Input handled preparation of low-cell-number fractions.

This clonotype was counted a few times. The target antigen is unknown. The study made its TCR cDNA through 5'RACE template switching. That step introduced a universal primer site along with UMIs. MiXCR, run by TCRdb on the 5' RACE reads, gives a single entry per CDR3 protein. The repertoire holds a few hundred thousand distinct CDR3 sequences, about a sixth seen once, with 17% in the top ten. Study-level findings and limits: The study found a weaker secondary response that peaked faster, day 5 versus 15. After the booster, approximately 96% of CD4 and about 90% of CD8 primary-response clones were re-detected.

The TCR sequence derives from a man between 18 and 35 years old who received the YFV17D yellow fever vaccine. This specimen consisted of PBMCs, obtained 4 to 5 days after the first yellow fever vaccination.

In DNA form, the CDR3 reads TGCAGTGCTAGGTGGCAGGGCACTGAAGCTTTCTTT. Protein product: CSARWQGTEAFF. The chain couples TRBV20-1 to TRBJ1-1; TRBD1 might be the D (5 bases). The V end lost 3 bases, the J end lost 4 bases, and 9 bases lay between the germline ends. The germline gives CDR1 DFQATT, CDR2 SNEGSKA (reference sequence). The CDR3 contains 12 residues.